A selection of T cell receptor beta chains follows, all from one sample in a study of identical twins. TCRdb reprocessed the 5' RACE reads with MiXCR, giving one entry per CDR3 protein. This table has over 200,000 distinct CDR3 sequences, 6.5% appearing once. These same data were also listed under a study on T cells expressing NK-cell markers.

The sample taken for sequencing was CD8+ T cells sorted from blood. Receptor source: a woman aged 18-29 years in good health. The CDR3 runs from the conserved cysteine through the conserved F or W. A D gene is named only where the DNA matches it firmly. Size values are once, few and many counts, or a class for expanded clones, and some rows have none.

CDR3 length: 13; V gene: TRBV4-1; clone size: few; J gene: TRBJ2-1; D gene: NA; CDR3 protein: CASSQATYNEQFF; CDR3 DNA: TGCGCCAGCAGCCAAGCGACCTACAATGAGCAGTTCTTC
CDR3 length: 16; V gene: TRBV6-5; clone size: NA; J gene: TRBJ2-1; D gene: NA; CDR3 protein: CASSLQGKISYNEQFF; CDR3 DNA: TGTGCCAGCAGTCTACAAGGGAAGATCTCCTACAATGAGCAGTTCTTC
CDR3 length: 15; V gene: TRBV9; clone size: many; J gene: TRBJ2-3; D gene: NA; CDR3 protein: CASSSGTASTDTQYF; CDR3 DNA: TGTGCCAGCAGCTCCGGGACTGCGAGCACAGATACGCAGTATTTT
CDR3 length: 16; V gene: TRBV25-1; clone size: many; J gene: TRBJ2-1; D gene: TRBD1; CDR3 protein: CASSDLDRGPYNEQFF; CDR3 DNA: TGTGCCAGCAGTGATCTCGACAGGGGGCCCTACAATGAGCAGTTCTTC
CDR3 length: 11; V gene: TRBV7-8; clone size: NA; J gene: TRBJ1-1; D gene: NA; CDR3 protein: CASSFITEAFF; CDR3 DNA: TGTGCCAGCAGCTTTATCACTGAAGCTTTCTTT
CDR3 length: 13; V gene: TRBV4-3; clone size: few; J gene: TRBJ1-1; D gene: NA; CDR3 protein: CASSPRGSTEAFF; CDR3 DNA: TGCGCCAGCAGCCCCAGGGGTAGCACTGAAGCTTTCTTT
CDR3 length: 13; V gene: TRBV6-2/TRBV6-3; clone size: many; J gene: TRBJ2-7; D gene: TRBD1; CDR3 protein: CASGRGQSYEQYF; CDR3 DNA: TGTGCCAGCGGACGGGGACAGTCCTACGAGCAGTACTTC
CDR3 length: 12; V gene: TRBV7-9; clone size: NA; J gene: TRBJ2-7; D gene: NA; CDR3 protein: CASGRGGDEQYF; CDR3 DNA: TGTGCCAGCGGCCGAGGAGGGGACGAGCAGTACTTC
CDR3 length: 12; V gene: TRBV27; clone size: few; J gene: TRBJ2-1; D gene: NA; CDR3 protein: CASSFSNNEQFF; CDR3 DNA: TGTGCCAGCAGTTTCTCGAACAATGAGCAGTTCTTC
CDR3 length: 13; V gene: TRBV27; clone size: NA; J gene: TRBJ2-1; D gene: NA; CDR3 protein: CASSFDGNNEQFF; CDR3 DNA: TGTGCCAGCAGTTTCGATGGTAACAATGAGCAGTTCTTC
CDR3 length: 14; V gene: TRBV29-1; clone size: NA; J gene: TRBJ2-7; D gene: TRBD1; CDR3 protein: CSVGGDRGLYEQYF; CDR3 DNA: TGCAGCGTGGGGGGGGACAGGGGTCTCTACGAGCAGTACTTC
CDR3 length: 20; V gene: TRBV12-3/TRBV12-4; clone size: few; J gene: TRBJ2-3; D gene: TRBD2; CDR3 protein: CASSLSGTSGRGEGTDTQYF; CDR3 DNA: TGTGCCAGCAGTCTCTCCGGGACTAGCGGGAGAGGGGAGGGCACAGATACGCAGTATTTT
CDR3 length: 16; V gene: TRBV21-1; clone size: few; J gene: TRBJ1-2; D gene: NA; CDR3 protein: CAGPPGQGSANYGYTF; CDR3 DNA: TGTGCCGGACCCCCGGGACAGGGGTCGGCTAACTATGGCTACACCTTC
CDR3 length: 17; V gene: TRBV14; clone size: few; J gene: TRBJ2-7; D gene: TRBD2; CDR3 protein: CASSQFLAGGRAYEQYF; CDR3 DNA: TGTGCCAGCAGCCAATTTTTAGCGGGAGGGCGGGCCTACGAGCAGTACTTC
CDR3 length: 14; V gene: TRBV29-1; clone size: few; J gene: TRBJ2-3; D gene: TRBD2; CDR3 protein: CSVDSGASTDTQYF; CDR3 DNA: TGCAGCGTGGATAGCGGGGCAAGCACAGATACGCAGTATTTT
CDR3 length: 12; V gene: TRBV6-1; clone size: few; J gene: TRBJ2-2; D gene: NA; CDR3 protein: CATTANTGELFF; CDR3 DNA: TGTGCCACGACAGCGAACACCGGGGAGCTGTTTTTT
CDR3 length: 13; V gene: TRBV7-9; clone size: NA; J gene: TRBJ2-5; D gene: TRBD1; CDR3 protein: CASSPGQLETQYF; CDR3 DNA: TGTGCCAGCAGCCCGGGACAGTTGGAGACCCAGTACTTC
CDR3 length: 13; V gene: TRBV21-1; clone size: few; J gene: TRBJ1-2; D gene: NA; CDR3 protein: CACRDRGAGGYTF; CDR3 DNA: TGTGCCTGCCGGGACAGGGGTGCGGGTGGCTACACCTTC
CDR3 length: 15; V gene: TRBV9; clone size: few; J gene: TRBJ2-1; D gene: NA; CDR3 protein: CASSPMGLHSNEQFF; CDR3 DNA: TGTGCCAGCAGCCCCATGGGGCTCCACAGCAATGAGCAGTTCTTC
CDR3 length: 11; V gene: TRBV2; clone size: many; J gene: TRBJ2-1; D gene: NA; CDR3 protein: CASRGVREQFF; CDR3 DNA: TGTGCCAGCAGGGGAGTACGGGAGCAGTTCTTC
CDR3 length: 14; V gene: TRBV27; clone size: NA; J gene: TRBJ2-7; D gene: NA; CDR3 protein: CASSLTPMEGEQYF; CDR3 DNA: TGTGCCAGCAGTTTAACCCCAATGGAGGGGGAGCAGTACTTC
CDR3 length: 12; V gene: TRBV7-9; clone size: many; J gene: TRBJ1-2; D gene: NA; CDR3 protein: CASSLDYYGYTF; CDR3 DNA: TGTGCCAGCAGCTTAGACTACTATGGCTACACCTTC
CDR3 length: 12; V gene: TRBV11-2; clone size: few; J gene: TRBJ2-3; D gene: NA; CDR3 protein: CASRYLADTQYF; CDR3 DNA: TGTGCCAGCAGATATTTAGCAGATACGCAGTATTTT
CDR3 length: 12; V gene: TRBV5-1; clone size: NA; J gene: TRBJ2-7; D gene: NA; CDR3 protein: CASSLLPGEQYF; CDR3 DNA: TGCGCCAGCAGCTTGCTTCCGGGCGAGCAGTACTTC
CDR3 length: 15; V gene: TRBV4-1; clone size: NA; J gene: TRBJ2-7; D gene: NA; CDR3 protein: CASSRGRSPWDEQYF; CDR3 DNA: TGCGCCAGCAGCCGCGGACGATCGCCGTGGGACGAGCAGTACTTC
CDR3 length: 15; V gene: TRBV6-5; clone size: once; J gene: TRBJ1-1; D gene: NA; CDR3 protein: CASSYSAGVETEAFF; CDR3 DNA: TGTGCCAGCAGTTACTCGGCAGGGGTTGAGACTGAAGCTTTCTTT
CDR3 length: 15; V gene: TRBV9; clone size: NA; J gene: TRBJ2-7; D gene: NA; CDR3 protein: CASSVVPGANYEQYF; CDR3 DNA: TGTGCCAGCAGCGTAGTTCCGGGAGCTAACTACGAGCAGTACTTC
CDR3 length: 11; V gene: TRBV30; clone size: few; J gene: TRBJ2-1; D gene: NA; CDR3 protein: CAWSVQNEQFF; CDR3 DNA: TGTGCCTGGAGTGTACAGAATGAGCAGTTCTTC
CDR3 length: 15; V gene: TRBV20-1; clone size: NA; J gene: TRBJ2-7; D gene: TRBD2; CDR3 protein: CSARPAGGQPYEQYF; CDR3 DNA: TGCAGTGCTAGGCCCGCGGGGGGGCAACCCTACGAGCAGTACTTC
CDR3 length: 15; V gene: TRBV4-1; clone size: NA; J gene: TRBJ1-1; D gene: NA; CDR3 protein: CASSQVSGAVTEAFF; CDR3 DNA: TGCGCCAGCAGCCAAGTTTCAGGGGCAGTCACTGAAGCTTTCTTT
CDR3 length: 15; V gene: TRBV5-6; clone size: NA; J gene: TRBJ2-1; D gene: NA; CDR3 protein: CASLFGPSLSNEQFF; CDR3 DNA: TGTGCCAGCCTCTTCGGGCCGTCTCTCTCCAATGAGCAGTTCTTC
CDR3 length: 14; V gene: TRBV4-1; clone size: few; J gene: TRBJ2-5; D gene: NA; CDR3 protein: CASSHRESQETQYF; CDR3 DNA: TGCGCCAGCAGCCATCGGGAGTCTCAAGAGACCCAGTACTTC
CDR3 length: 15; V gene: TRBV9; clone size: NA; J gene: TRBJ1-1; D gene: TRBD1; CDR3 protein: CASSARQGALTEAFF; CDR3 DNA: TGTGCCAGCAGCGCGCGACAGGGGGCTCTGACTGAAGCTTTCTTT
CDR3 length: 13; V gene: TRBV27; clone size: few; J gene: TRBJ2-7; D gene: NA; CDR3 protein: CASSVQGLSEQYF; CDR3 DNA: TGTGCCAGCAGTGTACAGGGTTTGTCCGAGCAGTACTTC
CDR3 length: 14; V gene: TRBV9; clone size: few; J gene: TRBJ1-3; D gene: NA; CDR3 protein: CASSVDIGPDTIYF; CDR3 DNA: TGTGCCAGCAGCGTAGATATAGGGCCCGACACCATATATTTT
CDR3 length: 12; V gene: TRBV12-3/TRBV12-4; clone size: few; J gene: TRBJ2-7; D gene: NA; CDR3 protein: CASVRGAREQYF; CDR3 DNA: TGTGCCAGCGTACGGGGGGCGAGGGAGCAGTACTTC
CDR3 length: 12; V gene: TRBV7-2; clone size: NA; J gene: TRBJ1-1; D gene: NA; CDR3 protein: CASSLLPDEAFF; CDR3 DNA: TGTGCCAGCAGCCTCCTCCCGGATGAAGCTTTCTTT
CDR3 length: 15; V gene: TRBV27; clone size: many; J gene: TRBJ1-4; D gene: NA; CDR3 protein: CASSLGPGGNEKLFF; CDR3 DNA: TGTGCCAGCAGTTTAGGACCCGGTGGGAATGAAAAACTGTTTTTT
CDR3 length: 15; V gene: TRBV6-4; clone size: many; J gene: TRBJ2-1; D gene: TRBD2; CDR3 protein: CASSVGLAGNNEQFF; CDR3 DNA: TGTGCCAGCAGTGTGGGACTAGCGGGGAACAATGAGCAGTTCTTC
CDR3 length: 15; V gene: TRBV20-1; clone size: few; J gene: TRBJ1-6; D gene: NA; CDR3 protein: CSARDHGTPNSPLHF; CDR3 DNA: TGCAGTGCTAGAGATCACGGGACACCTAATTCACCCCTCCACTTT
CDR3 length: 16; V gene: TRBV9; clone size: NA; J gene: TRBJ2-7; D gene: TRBD1; CDR3 protein: CASSVSDRGSPYEQYF; CDR3 DNA: TGTGCCAGCAGCGTATCGGACAGGGGGTCCCCCTACGAGCAGTACTTC
CDR3 length: 17; V gene: TRBV3-1; clone size: NA; J gene: TRBJ2-3; D gene: NA; CDR3 protein: CASSQEPEGLWKDTQYF; CDR3 DNA: TGTGCCAGCAGCCAAGAACCGGAAGGGCTATGGAAAGATACGCAGTATTTT